The clone carrying this TCR beta chain was picked up many times. This sample was taken from a study of T cell repertoires in cytomegalovirus infection. Trimming pared 5 bases from V and 4 bases from J, leaving 22 bases between. The CDR3 consists of 17 residues. Germline lookup yields CDR1 LNHDA and CDR2 SQIVND (reference sequence). MiXCR, run by TCRdb on the reads, gives a single entry per CDR3 protein. The profile shows about 360,000 distinct CDR3 sequences, approximately 18% of them singletons. The chain carries TRBV19 and TRBJ2-3; weak D call: TRBD1 (7 bases). Sequences were obtained from PBMCs. The TCR originated in a human donor in good health (CMV status not recorded). Some clones in this sample may be carry-over from other donors' samples. The CDR3 DNA is TGTGCCAGTAGTGCGGGGTACCTGACAGGGCGCGCAGATACGCAGTATTTT. Protein: CASSAGYLTGRADTQYF.